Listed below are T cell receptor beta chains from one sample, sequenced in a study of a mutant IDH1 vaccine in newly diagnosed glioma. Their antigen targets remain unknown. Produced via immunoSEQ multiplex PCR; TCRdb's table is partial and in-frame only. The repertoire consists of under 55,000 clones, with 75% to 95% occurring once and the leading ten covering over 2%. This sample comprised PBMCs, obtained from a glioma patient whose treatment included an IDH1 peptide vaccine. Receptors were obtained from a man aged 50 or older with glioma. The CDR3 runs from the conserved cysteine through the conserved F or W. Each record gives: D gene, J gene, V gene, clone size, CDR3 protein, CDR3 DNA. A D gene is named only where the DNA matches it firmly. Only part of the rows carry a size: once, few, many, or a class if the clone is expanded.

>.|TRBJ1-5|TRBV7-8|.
CASSSSNNQPQHF
TGTGCCAGCAGCTCTTCCAACAATCAGCCCCAGCATTTT
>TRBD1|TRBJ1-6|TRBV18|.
CASSRDRANSPLHF
TGTGCCAGCTCACGGGACAGGGCTAATTCACCCCTCCACTTT
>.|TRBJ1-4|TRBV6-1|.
CASSEVGGDEKLFF
TGTGCCAGCAGTGAAGTGGGCGGGGATGAAAAACTGTTTTTT
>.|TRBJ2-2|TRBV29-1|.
CSVERGSNTGELFF
TGCAGCGTTGAACGAGGGTCTAACACCGGGGAGCTGTTTTTT
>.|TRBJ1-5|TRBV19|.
CATRRSEVVNQPQHF
TGTGCCACCCGAAGGTCGGAGGTCGTCAATCAGCCCCAGCATTTT
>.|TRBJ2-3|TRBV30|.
CAWSPGLTSTDTQYF
TGTGCCTGGAGCCCAGGGCTAACTAGCACAGATACGCAGTATTTT
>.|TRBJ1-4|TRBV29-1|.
CSIFVSESWGEKLFF
TGCAGCATATTTGTATCGGAAAGCTGGGGTGAAAAACTGTTTTTT
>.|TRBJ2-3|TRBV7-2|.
CASSLSGGRTDTQYF
TGTGCCAGCAGCTTATCCGGGGGCAGGACAGATACGCAGTATTTT
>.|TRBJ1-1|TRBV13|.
CASSLGFRTRSEAFF
TGTGCCAGCAGCTTGGGATTTAGAACAAGGTCTGAAGCTTTCTTT
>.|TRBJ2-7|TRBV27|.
CASSFGPRREQYF
TGTGCCAGCAGTTTCGGTCCTCGCCGCGAGCAGTACTTC
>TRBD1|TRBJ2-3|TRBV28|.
CASSSQGQGPDTQYF
TGTGCCAGCAGTTCCCAAGGACAGGGTCCAGATACGCAGTATTTT
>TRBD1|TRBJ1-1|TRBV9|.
CASSVDRGKNTEAFF
TGTGCCAGCAGCGTCGACAGGGGCAAGAACACTGAAGCTTTCTTT
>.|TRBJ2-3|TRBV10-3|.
CATNSGLASTDTQYF
TGTGCCACCAACTCCGGACTCGCTAGCACAGATACGCAGTATTTT
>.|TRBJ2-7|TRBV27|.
CASSRDPERFEQYF
TGTGCCAGCAGCCGTGATCCCGAACGCTTTGAGCAGTACTTC
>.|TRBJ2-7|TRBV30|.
CAWKLAGYEQYF
TGTGCCTGGAAACTGGCGGGCTACGAGCAGTACTTC
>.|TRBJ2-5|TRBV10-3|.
CAISGGGIIGTQYF
TGTGCCATCAGTGGCGGTGGGATAATCGGGACCCAGTACTTC
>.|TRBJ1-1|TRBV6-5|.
CASSYFPHSGTEAFF
TGTGCCAGCAGTTACTTTCCCCACTCGGGCACTGAAGCTTTCTTT
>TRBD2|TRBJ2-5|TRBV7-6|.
CASSSSGATQYF
TGTGCCAGCAGCTCTAGCGGGGCGACCCAGTACTTC
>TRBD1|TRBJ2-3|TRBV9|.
CASSVKRTGGDTDTQYF
TGTGCCAGCAGCGTCAAGCGGACAGGGGGCGACACAGATACGCAGTATTTT
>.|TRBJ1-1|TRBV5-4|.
CASSPGREGANTEAFF
TGTGCCAGCAGCCCCGGAAGGGAAGGAGCGAACACTGAAGCTTTCTTT
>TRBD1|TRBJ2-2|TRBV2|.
CASRPPGGDTGELFF
TGTGCCAGCAGACCCCCAGGGGGCGACACCGGGGAGCTGTTTTTT
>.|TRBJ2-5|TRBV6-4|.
CASSVNSQETQYF
TGTGCCAGCAGTGTGAACTCACAAGAGACCCAGTACTTC
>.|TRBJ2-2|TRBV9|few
CASSVEHRSGYRELFF
TGTGCCAGCAGCGTAGAGCACAGGTCGGGATACCGGGAGCTGTTTTTT
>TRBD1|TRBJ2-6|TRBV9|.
CASKGEWGQGLSGANVLTF
TGTGCCAGCAAGGGGGAGTGGGGACAGGGCCTCTCCGGGGCCAACGTCCTGACTTTC
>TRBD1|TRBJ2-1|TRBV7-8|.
CASSFPGGTGRSNEQFF
TGTGCCAGCAGCTTCCCAGGAGGGACAGGGCGGTCCAATGAGCAGTTCTTC
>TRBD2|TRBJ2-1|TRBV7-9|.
CASSPGTSPRTRNEQFF
TGTGCCAGCAGCCCCGGGACTAGTCCTCGAACCCGTAATGAGCAGTTCTTC
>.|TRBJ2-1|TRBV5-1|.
CASSYRDGLWDEQFF
TGCGCCAGCAGCTACCGGGACGGACTATGGGATGAGCAGTTCTTC
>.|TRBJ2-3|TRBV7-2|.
CASSFAGLRSDTQYF
TGTGCCAGCAGCTTCGCGGGCCTTAGGTCAGATACGCAGTATTTT
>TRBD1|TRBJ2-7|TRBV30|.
CAWDSGTGVYEQYF
TGTGCCTGGGACTCGGGGACAGGGGTTTACGAGCAGTACTTC
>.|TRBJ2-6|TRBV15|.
CATSSTRASGANVLTF
TGTGCCACCAGCAGCACACGAGCCTCTGGGGCCAACGTCCTGACTTTC
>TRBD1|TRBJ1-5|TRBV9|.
CASSQTGNNQPQHF
TGTGCCAGCAGCCAGACAGGGAACAATCAGCCCCAGCATTTT
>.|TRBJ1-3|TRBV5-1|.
CASRRSEIGNTIYF
TGCGCCAGCAGGAGATCAGAAATTGGAAACACCATATATTTT
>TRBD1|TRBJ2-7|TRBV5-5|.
CASSQGQSAYEQYF
TGTGCCAGCAGCCAGGGACAGTCTGCCTACGAGCAGTACTTC
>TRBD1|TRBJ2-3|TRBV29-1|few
CSACRDSCSTDTQYF
TGCAGCGCCTGCCGGGACAGTTGCAGCACAGATACGCAGTATTTT
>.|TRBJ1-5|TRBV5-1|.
CASSLDWGNQPQHF
TGCGCCAGCAGCTTGGACTGGGGGAATCAGCCCCAGCATTTT
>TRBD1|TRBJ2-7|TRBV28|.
CASSPTGASSYEQYF
TGTGCCAGCAGTCCAACAGGGGCCTCCTCCTACGAGCAGTACTTC
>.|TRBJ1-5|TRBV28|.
CASSPPGSNQPQHF
TGTGCCAGTTCACCCCCCGGGAGCAATCAGCCCCAGCATTTT
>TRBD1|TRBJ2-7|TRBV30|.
CAWRRGQGARRLEYEQYF
TGTGCCTGGAGAAGAGGACAGGGGGCAAGACGTTTAGAGTACGAGCAGTACTTC
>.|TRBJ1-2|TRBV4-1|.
CASSQDPRQGNYGYTF
TGCGCCAGCAGCCAAGATCCGAGGCAGGGAAACTATGGCTACACCTTC
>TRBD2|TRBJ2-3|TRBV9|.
CASSLGGDRTDTQYF
TGTGCCAGCAGCCTGGGGGGGGACCGCACAGATACGCAGTATTTT
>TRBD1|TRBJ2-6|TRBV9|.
CASSSSPGQSSTGANVLTF
TGTGCCAGCAGCTCCTCCCCGGGACAGTCCAGCACTGGGGCCAACGTCCTGACTTTC
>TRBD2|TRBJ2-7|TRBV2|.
CASSDSTSGGEQYF
TGTGCCAGCAGTGACTCGACTAGCGGGGGTGAGCAGTACTTC
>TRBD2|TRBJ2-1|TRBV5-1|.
CASSLGPSGGGYNEQFF
TGCGCCAGCAGCTTGGGCCCTAGCGGGGGTGGATACAATGAGCAGTTCTTC
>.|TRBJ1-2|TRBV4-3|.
CASSQRGVGGYTF
TGCGCCAGCAGCCAAAGGGGGGTGGGTGGCTACACCTTC